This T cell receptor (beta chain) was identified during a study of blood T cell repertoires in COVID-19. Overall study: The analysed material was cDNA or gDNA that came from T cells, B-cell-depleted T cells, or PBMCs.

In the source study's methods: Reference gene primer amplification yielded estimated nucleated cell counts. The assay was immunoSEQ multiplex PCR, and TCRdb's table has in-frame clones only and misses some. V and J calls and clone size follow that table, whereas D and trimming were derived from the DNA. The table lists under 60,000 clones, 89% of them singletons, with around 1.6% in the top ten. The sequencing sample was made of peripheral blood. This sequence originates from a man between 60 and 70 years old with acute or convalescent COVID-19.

CDR3 DNA: TGCGCCAGCAGCCCGCGCGGGAGGGGAAGCACAGATACGCAGTATTTT. It codes for CASSPRGRGSTDTQYF. The chain recombines TRBV5-1 with TRBJ2-3; 9 bases line up with TRBD2. The CDR3 totals 16 residues. V lost 4 bases and J lost 0; bases outside the gene matches: 6. CDR1 SGHRS and CDR2 YFSETQ come from the germline V gene. Full variable domain (rest looked up from reference TRBV5-1 and TRBJ2-3): KAGVTQTPRYLIKTRGQQVTLSCSPISGHRSVSWYQQTPGQGLQFLFEYFSETQRNKGNFPGRFSGRQFSNSRSEMNVSTLELGDSALYLCASSPRGRGSTDTQYFGPGTRLTVL.